These 20 T cell receptor beta chains share one sample of origin, sequenced in a study of blood T cell repertoires in COVID-19. Assay: immunoSEQ multiplex PCR; the TCRdb copy retains only in-frame clones and omits some. The sample lists tens of thousands of clones; 82% were seen once. The sample comprised peripheral blood. These receptors originate from a man aged 50 or older with acute or convalescent COVID-19.

V is TRBV5-1 and J is TRBJ2-3; 8 bases align to TRBD2. Germline lookup yields CDR1 SGHRS and CDR2 YFSETQ. This CDR3 region has 17 residues. J lost 2 bases, V lost 0 bases, and 8 bases had no gene match. Written as DNA, the CDR3 is TGCGCCAGCAGCTTGGGCCAGCGGGGGCCGTCCACAGATACGCAGTATTTT. Residues: CASSLGQRGPSTDTQYF. The whole variable domain, filled in from reference TRBV5-1 and TRBJ2-3, reads KAGVTQTPRYLIKTRGQQVTLSCSPISGHRSVSWYQQTPGQGLQFLFEYFSETQRNKGNFPGRFSGRQFSNSRSEMNVSTLELGDSALYLCASSLGQRGPSTDTQYFGPGTRLTVL.

This clone was observed a few times. This chain uses TRBV5-1 with TRBJ1-1; D is possibly TRBD1 (5 bases). This CDR3 spans 14 amino acids. Trimming took off 4 bases at V and 5 bases at J, with 15 bases between the two ends. Germline values: CDR1 SGHRS, CDR2 YFSETQ. Here the CDR3 reads CASSGSREGTEAFF. In nucleotides, the CDR3 is TGCGCCAGCAGCGGGTCCAGGGAGGGGACTGAAGCTTTCTTT.

This clone was recorded once. This rearrangement joins TRBV7-9 to TRBJ1-6; TRBD1 matches at 7 bases. Germline CDR1 SEHNR, CDR2 FQNEAQ (reference sequence). The V segment lost 6 bases and the J segment 1 base; nucleotides outside the gene matches: 6. The CDR3 extends over 16 amino acids. CDR3 sequence reads: CASSRGRGSYNSPLHF. CDR3 coding DNA: TGTGCCAGCAGTAGGGGGCGTGGGTCCTATAATTCACCCCTCCACTTT.

This clone was detected only once. The chain carries TRBV19 and TRBJ2-2; 9 bases map to TRBD2. From germline, CDR1 is LNHDA and CDR2 SQIVND (reference sequence). The CDR3 loop spans 16 amino acids. V lost 6 bases and J lost 5; bases outside the gene matches: 10. The CDR3 coding sequence is TGTGCCAGTAGCGTGGGTAGCGGGAGTTTGACCGGGGAGCTGTTTTTT. Its protein is CASSVGSGSLTGELFF.

This chain uses TRBV9 with TRBJ2-1; the D gene is possibly TRBD2 (6 bases). CDR3 length: 14 amino acids. The germline gives CDR1 SGDLS, CDR2 YYNGEE. Between the trimmed V and J ends, which lost 5 bases and 6 bases, there was a span of 15 bases. The DNA for the CDR3 is TGTGCCAGCAGGGGACTCCGTGGGGCCAATGAGCAGTTCTTC. Its protein is CASRGLRGANEQFF.

The rearrangement uses TRBV18 and TRBJ2-7, with 9 nucleotides matching TRBD2. Germline V gene sequence: CDR1 KGHSH, CDR2 LQKENI. The CDR3 spans 15 residues. V shed 2 bases, J shed 1 base, and the junction held 3 bases outside the gene matches. This chain's CDR3 is CASSPETSGSYEQYF. In DNA, the CDR3 is TGTGCCAGCTCACCAGAAACTAGCGGGTCCTACGAGCAGTACTTC.

This chain connects TRBV19 to TRBJ1-5, with a weak D call TRBD1 (6 bases). The V end was cut by 6 bases, the J end by 5 bases, with 17 bases between. Germline CDR1 reads LNHDA; CDR2 reads SQIVND (reference sequence). The CDR3 consists of 15 residues. CDR3 sequence reads: CASRGFLGADQPQHF. The CDR3 coding sequence is TGTGCCAGTAGGGGATTTCTGGGGGCTGATCAGCCCCAGCATTTT.

CDR3 sequence: CASSSRPAGELFF. The CDR3 DNA reads TGTGCCAGCAGCTCCCGCCCGGCCGGGGAGCTGTTTTTT. The genes are TRBV11-3 and TRBJ2-2; no clear D gene. V gave up 4 bases and J gave up 6 bases, with 9 bases separating them. The CDR3 sequence is 13 residues long. CDR1 is SGHNT, CDR2 YENEEA, per germline.

This CDR3 is CARSLTAELRPYNEQFF. The CDR3 DNA reads TGTGCCAGAAGCTTGACCGCGGAACTACGGCCCTACAATGAGCAGTTCTTC. V and J are TRBV5-3 and TRBJ2-1; D remains ambiguous. TRBV5-3 falls under the ORF class, with uncertain function. The CDR3 has 17 residues. Trimming took 1 base from V and 2 from J, leaving 16 bases between them.

This clone was detected only a few times. The rearrangement uses TRBV7-2 and TRBJ2-1; TRBD2 aligns across 9 bases. Per the germline V gene, CDR1 is SGHTA and CDR2 is FQGNSA. The junction had 8 bases not matched to a gene; V was cut back by 5 bases and J by 3 bases. The CDR3 is 16 residues long. CDR3 sequence (DNA): TGTGCCAGCAGCCCGTTCGGGACTAGCCTCTACAATGAGCAGTTCTTC. Translating it yields CASSPFGTSLYNEQFF.

This clone was seen a few times. In DNA, the CDR3 is TGTGCCACCAGCAGAGATAGGGAGGCTAATGAAAAACTGTTTTTT. This sequence encodes CATSRDREANEKLFF. The chain links TRBV15 to TRBJ1-4; the D is unclear. CDR1 and CDR2 (germline): LNHNV, YYDKDF (reference sequence). V was shortened by 0 bases and J by 3 bases, with 8 bases between the two germline ends. There are 15 residues in the CDR3.

The chain links TRBV3-1 (or the pseudogene TRBV3-2) to TRBJ1-1, with D possibly being TRBD1 (5 bases). V was trimmed by 4 bases and J by 3 bases, leaving 6 bases between them. Per germline, CDR1 LGHDT and CDR2 YNNKEL (reference sequence). The CDR3 is 12 amino acids. The CDR3 DNA reads as TGTGCCAGCAGCCTCAGGGACACTGAAGCTTTCTTT. Protein product: CASSLRDTEAFF.

This clone was seen a single time. The chain carries TRBV28 and TRBJ2-5; 7 positions agree with TRBD2. The germline gives CDR1 MDHEN, CDR2 SYDVKM. The ends lost 7 bases at V and 5 bases at J; junction bases unmatched: 13. The CDR3 sequence is 15 residues long. In DNA, the CDR3 is TGTGCCAGCAAAGACGAGGGAGGGCCAAGGGAGACCCAGTACTTC. Translated: CASKDEGGPRETQYF.

In nucleotides, the CDR3 is TGCGCCAGCAGCTGGAGCACTAGCGGGAGGGTTGAGCAGTTCTTC. Protein sequence: CASSWSTSGRVEQFF. The chain links TRBV5-1 to TRBJ2-1, with 13 bases aligning to TRBD2. The CDR3 has 15 residues. The germline V gene encodes CDR1 SGHRS and CDR2 YFSETQ. The J segment lost 9 bases and the V segment lost 3 bases, leaving 6 bases of the junction unmatched.

The V call is TRBV29-1, the J call TRBJ2-3; a weak D match, TRBD1 (6 bases). Germline V lookup: CDR1 SQVTM, CDR2 ANQGSEA. V was pared by 4 bases and J by 6 bases, with 14 bases between. CDR3 length equals 13 residues. CDR3 sequence: CSVGRQGMDTQYF. Written as DNA, the CDR3 is TGCAGCGTTGGTCGGCAGGGGATGGATACGCAGTATTTT.

The chain employs TRBV27 and TRBJ1-6, with D unresolved. The CDR3 extends over 14 amino acids. Between the trimmed V and J ends, which lost 4 bases and 3 bases, there was a span of 7 bases. From germline, CDR1 is MNHEY and CDR2 SMNVEV (reference sequence). CDR3 amino acids: CASSSRDYNSPLHF. CDR3 bases: TGTGCCAGCAGTTCCCGGGACTATAATTCACCCCTCCACTTT.

The chain recombines TRBV4-2 with TRBJ1-2, with D perhaps TRBD1 (5 bases). Germline loops: CDR1 LGHNA, CDR2 YNFKEQ. With 0 bases removed from V and 0 bases from J, the gap between germline ends came to 11 bases. The CDR3 runs 16 residues. The CDR3 spells CASSQEGAGPNYGYTF. In DNA, the CDR3 is TGTGCCAGCAGCCAAGAAGGGGCAGGCCCTAACTATGGCTACACCTTC.

This chain links TRBV9 with TRBJ2-1; D possibly corresponds to TRBD1 (5 bases). V dropped 1 base and J dropped 4 bases, with 15 bases sitting between them. Germline values: CDR1 SGDLS, CDR2 YYNGEE. The CDR3 has 16 residues. The CDR3 bases are TGTGCCAGCAGCGTATGGGGTTTAAAGGGGTACAATGAGCAGTTCTTC. The encoded protein is CASSVWGLKGYNEQFF.

V usage is TRBV7-9 and J usage is TRBJ1-1; D gene ambiguous. Per germline, CDR1 SEHNR and CDR2 FQNEAQ (reference sequence). CDR3 size: 15 residues. Trimming stripped 1 base from V and 4 bases from J, with 13 bases between. CDR3 residues: CASSLGGPKTTEAFF. CDR3 nucleotide sequence: TGTGCCAGCAGCTTAGGCGGGCCTAAGACCACTGAAGCTTTCTTT.

This chain links TRBV5-4 with TRBJ1-4; 11 nucleotides agree with TRBD1. The germline V gene has CDR1 SGHNT and CDR2 YYREEE (reference sequence). V dropped 3 bases and J dropped 7; count of bases not matched to a gene: 2. The CDR3 has 14 residues. Written as DNA, the CDR3 is TGTGCCAGCAGCTGGGACAGGGGGTCTGAAAAACTGTTTTTT. It encodes CASSWDRGSEKLFF.